There are many counts of the clone carrying this T cell receptor (beta chain). Its antigen is not identified. The CDR3 sequence is 15 residues long. Germline-derived CDR1 and CDR2 are MNHNY and SVGAGI (reference sequence). V was pared by 5 bases and J by 5 bases, with 12 bases of the junction left unmatched. Those patients with uncontrolled infection, other autoimmune disease, pregnancy or lactation were excluded. Every diagnosis used clinical symptoms, serum thyroxine and TRAb, thyroid ultrasound and orbital computed tomography. It was RNA transcripts that yielded the amplified TCR beta CDR3 regions. An initial round of RT-PCR targeting the TCR CDR3 relied on the HTBI primer set. TCRdb reanalysed the multiplex PCR reads using MiXCR and keeps one entry per CDR3 protein. The repertoire has over 500,000 distinct CDR3 sequences, about 46% of them found once; the top ten carry about two fifths. The sample is drawn from a study of T cells in Graves' hyperthyroidism and ophthalmopathy.

Study results and limitations: Separation of ophthalmopathy from stable hyperthyroidism was achieved by a 13 V-J model. Ophthalmopathy, which appeared later, was predicted by the model a median about 6 months before onset.

The chain employs TRBV6-6 and TRBJ2-7; 7 nucleotides agree with TRBD2. The sequenced sample was peripheral blood or thyroid tissue (not recorded which). The sequence was collected from an adult woman with Graves' disease, either hyperthyroidism or ophthalmopathy (not recorded which). The CDR3 protein is CASSGRGGVSDEQYF. DNA of the CDR3: TGTGCCAGCAGTGGCCGGGGAGGGGTGAGTGACGAGCAGTACTTC.